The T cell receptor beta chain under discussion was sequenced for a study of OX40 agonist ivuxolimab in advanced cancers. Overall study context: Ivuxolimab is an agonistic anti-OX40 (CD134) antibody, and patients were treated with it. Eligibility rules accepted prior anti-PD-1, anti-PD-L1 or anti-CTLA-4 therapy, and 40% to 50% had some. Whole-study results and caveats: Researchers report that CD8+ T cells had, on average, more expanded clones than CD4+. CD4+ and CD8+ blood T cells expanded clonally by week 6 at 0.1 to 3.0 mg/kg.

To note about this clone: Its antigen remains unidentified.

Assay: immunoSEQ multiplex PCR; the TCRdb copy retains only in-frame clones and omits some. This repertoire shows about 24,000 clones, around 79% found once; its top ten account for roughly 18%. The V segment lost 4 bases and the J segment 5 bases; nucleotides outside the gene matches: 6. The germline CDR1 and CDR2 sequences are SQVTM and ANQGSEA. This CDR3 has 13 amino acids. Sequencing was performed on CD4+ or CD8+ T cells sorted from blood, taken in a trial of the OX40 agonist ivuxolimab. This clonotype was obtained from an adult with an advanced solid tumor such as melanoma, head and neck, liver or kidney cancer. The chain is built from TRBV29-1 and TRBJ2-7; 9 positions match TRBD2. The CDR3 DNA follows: TGCAGCGTTGGCGGGCGGGAGGGTGACGAGCAGTACTTC. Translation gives CSVGGREGDEQYF.